The T cell receptor beta chain described here comes from a study of beta chain features in type 1 diabetes. Study-wide findings and caveats: Shortening of TCRB CDR3s, moderate but significant, appeared in all four CD4+ subsets of Type 1 diabetes patients.

A few counts support this clone. Its specificity is unknown. The sequenced template was cDNA made from the entire isolated RNA. Using immunoSEQ multiplex PCR, the repertoire was profiled, and TCRdb retains in-frame clones only, with some absent. The sample holds about 160,000 clones; roughly 8% are singletons and the top ten take approximately 0.54%. CDR3 length: 14 amino acids. Germline lookup yields CDR1 MNHEY and CDR2 SMNVEV (reference sequence). Between the trimmed V and J ends, which lost 5 bases and 5 bases, there was a span of 15 bases. The TCR sequence derives from a woman under 30 with type 1 diabetes. Sequencing was carried out using central memory CD4+ T cells from blood. J is TRBJ2-5 and V is TRBV27; D remains unclear. CDR3 DNA sequence: TGTGCCAGCAGTCCACGGGTGCTTTGGGAGACCCAGTACTTC. Translation gives CASSPRVLWETQYF.